The T cell receptor beta chain under discussion was sequenced for a study of OX40 agonist ivuxolimab in advanced cancers. Patients who had autoimmune disease history or got systemic immunosuppression were left out. Baseline, cycle 4 day 1, and cycle 7 day 1 were the blood sampling points. Study-wide points: CD8+ T cells were the subset that, on average, had more expanded clones than CD4+.

Produced via immunoSEQ multiplex PCR; TCRdb's table is partial and in-frame only. The sample contains roughly 80,000 clones, roughly 90% of which appear only once. V lost 6 bases and J 4 bases, leaving 17 bases between the germline ends. Per the germline V gene, CDR1 is SGHNT and CDR2 is YYREEE (reference sequence). This CDR3 has 15 amino acids. On this clone: The antigen remains undetermined.

Sequenced here: CD4+ or CD8+ T cells sorted from blood, sampled in a trial of the OX40 agonist ivuxolimab. The J gene is TRBJ2-1, the V gene TRBV5-4; D may correspond to TRBD1 or TRBD2 (6 bases each). The receptor was isolated from an adult with an advanced solid tumor such as melanoma, head and neck, liver or kidney cancer. CDR3 loop: CASTEGGKSYNEQFF. Here the CDR3 DNA reads TGTGCCAGCACCGAAGGGGGGAAGAGTTACAATGAGCAGTTCTTC.